Described below is a single T cell receptor beta chain sequence and its context. Its antigen target is currently unknown. No much larger clone is present one base from it, and per-base qualities are unavailable. This sample is drawn from a study of cytomegalovirus exposure and HLA in healthy donors (TCRdb year 2017). Context from the whole study: An earlier analysis of some 620 of the donors reported about 280 Gb of sequence data and around 100 million unique TCR beta sequences obtained from about 180 million T cells. The T cell repertoires of under 750 subjects were profiled by immunosequencing and related to cytomegalovirus serostatus. Rather than using new phenotypic data, the later analysis identified candidate immune exposures from TCR beta sequences and from how often those sequences occurred across donors. The number of typed donors differed by locus: roughly 629-630 for A, B, C, DRB1 and DQB1; some 500 for DQA1; about 600 for DPA1; and some 470 for DPB1. The study was designed to test whether signatures of past pathogen exposure could be identified by cataloging public T cell receptors. An earlier analysis of about 620 of the donors applied high-throughput TCR beta sequencing to assess whether each TCR beta V gene segment acted as functional or pseudogenic. Among the roughly 400 genotyped donors, more than 70% belonged to the genetic ancestry cluster associated with self-reported Caucasian donors. Besides the first cohort of roughly 660 subjects, a separate validation cohort made up of 90 to 150 different subjects was used. HLA typing included class I and class II loci at four-digit resolution. On average, approximately 250,000 unique TCR beta nucleotide sequences were sequenced per donor among 398 genotyped donors of the cohort, with roughly 19% of those sequences being non-productive. A later genetic analysis used genome-wide SNP genotypes for about 60% of the roughly 700 donors, treating that subset as a discovery cohort. Every repertoire in the discovery cohort had been generated on one and the same sequencing platform. To study patterns of TCR occurrence, a later analysis re-analyzed previously published TCR beta repertoires from under 750 donors and added high-resolution HLA genotyping. Donor age, sex, ethnicity and CMV serostatus were compiled alongside the repertoire data. Roughly 300 gigabases of sequencing data and roughly 80 million unique TCR sequences made up an early release that covered over 550 HLA-typed donors. A handful of DR-DQ haplotypes were handled as single units for association and clustering because linkage in the cohort was strong. To predict cytomegalovirus infection status, the study combined high-throughput TCR immunosequencing, statistical association of individual TCRs with disease status, and machine learning. Results and caveats for the whole study, not just this receptor: Across donors, most TCR sequences were observed very rarely, whereas some public TCRs were present in many individuals. The presence/absence analyses assumed that sequencing depth was roughly uniform across donors, and that assumption may not be true. According to a later analysis, parvovirus B19, influenza, CMV and Epstein-Barr virus appeared linked to several top co-occurrence clusters. A further reported finding was that TCR beta sequences accurately predicted the HLA-A and HLA-B alleles for most subjects in the first cohort. Because HLA typing was missing for some donors at each locus, association tests included only the typed subset. This cohort had only TCR beta chains sequenced, and the lack of alpha or paired-chain data limited which features could be detected. The classifier was reported to diagnose cytomegalovirus status with high specificity and sensitivity in both the original and validation cohorts. In a later analysis, TCR association rates were found to vary across HLA loci, with the most associated TCRs seen for DRB1 alleles and the fewest for HLA-C alleles. When HLA alleles, especially DR and DQ, strongly co-occurred, attributing TCR associations to individual alleles was difficult. It was suggested by the authors that the approach could potentially be generalized to other disease states and immunological phenotypes. The study listed 150 to 200 TCR beta chains as associated with cytomegalovirus. A later genetic analysis associated a missense DCLRE1C variant with V-gene and J-gene trimming of TCR beta chains, and an independent cohort replicated the association. Immune exposure information for the cohort was limited to CMV serostatus. Broadly in line with IMGT annotations, most TCR beta V segments showed up in productive rearrangements about 90% or about 30% of the time in an earlier analysis of roughly 590 of the donors. Compared with equally common non-associated chains, HLA-associated TCR beta chains in a later analysis were more clonally expanded and had lower generation probabilities. A later analysis found that most CMV-associated TCR beta chains appeared HLA-restricted, with HLA associations seemingly driven largely by CMV exposure. Specific HLA alleles were associated with 15,000 to 20,000 TCR beta sequences at a false discovery rate of 0.05 in a later analysis. Linkage disequilibrium might explain the correlated functional status among segregating V segments, but an unknown experimental factor could not be ruled out. Some IMGT-functional V segments, including TRBV6-2 and TRBV6-3, could not be told apart with the 87-base-pair reads, so those segments were excluded. A group of highly shared sequence variants was considered likely to be a technical artifact of the sequencing pipeline. The earlier analysis of about 600 of the donors excluded approximately 15 rarely observed V segments, including chromosome 9 orphons, because counts were too low. A later genetic analysis reported fewer N-insertions in productive TCRs among donors in an Asian-associated ancestry cluster than the roughly 640-donor mean. Three of the identified cytomegalovirus-associated TCR beta chains were confirmed in vitro to be specific for cytomegalovirus antigens.

Library prep was done by the immunoSEQ multiplex PCR assay. For the multiplex PCR, a mixture combining 60 forward primers for TCR Vbeta segments and 13 reverse primers for TCR Jbeta segments was used. Amplification of the CDR3 region of rearranged TCR beta genes was performed with a multiplex PCR assay on genomic DNA. On the Illumina HiSeq System, the amplified TCR beta libraries were sequenced as 87-base-pair reads. For the original study's pipeline: A later analysis tallied about 77 million unique TCR beta chains across the 666 repertoires, and approximately 12 million of those chains were shared by two or more donors. Raw reads were error-corrected and collapsed into unique sequences by a nearest-neighbor algorithm in which closely related sequences were merged to remove PCR and sequencing errors. Alignment of CDR3 sequences to IMGT reference sequences was used to assign V, D and J gene segments. Each retained sequence needed at least a six-nucleotide match to both a V gene segment and a J gene segment. A rearrangement counted as productive if the CDR3 had no stop codons and remained in frame with V and J, and every other rearrangement counted as non-productive. Following IMGT convention, CDR3 was defined as the stretch from the second conserved V-encoded cysteine to the conserved J-encoded phenylalanine. In an earlier analysis of approximately 590 of the donors, sequences lacking an unambiguous match to a single V gene segment were excluded. An earlier analysis of a few hundred of the donors called V segments functional above 56.7% productive rearrangements and segregating when the between-donor standard deviation exceeded 5%. A statistical classification framework was built to diagnose cytomegalovirus status from the catalog of TCR beta chain sequences. A later analysis assigned V and J genes by comparing TCR nucleotide sequences with IMGT/GENE-DB human TR gene sequences. Using the TCRdist pipeline, a later analysis assigned CDR3 sequences along with most-parsimonious VDJ recombination scenarios. In a later analysis, each TCR beta chain was defined by its CDR3 amino acid sequence together with its V-gene family, and reads without a unique V-gene family were excluded. A later analysis removed 550 to 650 highly shared, low-generation-probability nucleotide sequences to deal with suspected cross-contamination and a sequencing artifact. For each public chain, a later analysis derived a clonal expansion index from normalized ranks of inferred template counts within each repertoire. Generation probabilities in a later analysis came from a VDJ recombination model fitted to out-of-frame rearrangements, and those results were checked against IGoR. Hypergeometric tests were used in a later analysis to score TCR-TCR, TCR-HLA and TCR-CMV co-occurrence, with a repertoire-size bias correction applied to the TCR pairs. To estimate false discovery rates, a later analysis permuted the HLA or CMV assignments 20 times. In a later analysis, co-occurring TCRs were grouped with DBSCAN, and TCRdist sequence similarity was added when clustering was performed within HLA-allele-positive subsets. Repertoires with fewer than 30,000 or more than 120,000 public chains, plus five repertoires with anomalous nucleotide sharing, were excluded from co-occurrence clustering. TCRdb retrieved this table from immuneACCESS and kept in-frame rearrangements only. Not all clones are present; in checked studies, unresolved V genes account for under half, and no reason is known for the remainder. V and J calls plus clone size are reproduced from that table; the DNA served to infer D and trimming. This sample lists over 90,000 clones; around 80% were detected once. 5.2% of the sample belongs to the ten largest clones.

The germline V gene encodes CDR1 GTSNPN and CDR2 SVGIG (reference sequence). Inclusive of the bounding cysteine and phenylalanine, the CDR3 is 11 residues long. CDR3 DNA only is kept here, 33 bases in frame from base 1. V is clipped by 5 bases and J by 2 bases, and the sequence between their germline boundaries is 7 bases long. The cohort comprised some 730 healthy bone marrow donors. At the time of sampling, all cohort members were nominally healthy, though unrecorded immune exposures were likely present. The donor was CMV seropositive and was included in the group of some 290 seropositive cohort members. Each donor provided a peripheral blood sample, and peripheral blood mononuclear cells were used for TCR beta sequencing. Genomic DNA extraction from the blood cell samples was performed with the Qiagen DNeasy Blood Extraction Kit.

The chain couples TRBV30 to TRBJ2-7; tentative D gene TRBD1, with 6 bases matching. The sample taken for sequencing was PBMCs. This clonotype originated in a man in his forties in good health and CMV-seropositive. The nucleotide sequence is given as TGTGCCTGGGGGGACACCTACGAGCAGTACTTC. Its product reads: CAWGDTYEQYF.